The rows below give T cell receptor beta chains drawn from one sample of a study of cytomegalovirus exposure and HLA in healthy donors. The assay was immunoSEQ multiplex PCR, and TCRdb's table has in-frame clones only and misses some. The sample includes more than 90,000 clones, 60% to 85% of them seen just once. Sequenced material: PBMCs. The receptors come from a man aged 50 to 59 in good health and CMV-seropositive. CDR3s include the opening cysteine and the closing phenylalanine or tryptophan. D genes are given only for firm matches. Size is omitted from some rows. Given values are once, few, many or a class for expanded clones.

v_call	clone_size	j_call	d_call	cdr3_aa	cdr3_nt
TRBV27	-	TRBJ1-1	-	CASSPQGWGEAFF	TGTGCCAGCAGTCCTCAGGGTTGGGGTGAAGCTTTCTTT
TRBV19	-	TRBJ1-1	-	CASSIVGAFHTEAFF	TGTGCCAGTAGTATAGTGGGGGCCTTCCACACTGAAGCTTTCTTT
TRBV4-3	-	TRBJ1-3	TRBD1	CASSLDRGGGNTIYF	TGCGCCAGCAGCCTGGACAGGGGCGGTGGAAACACCATATATTTT
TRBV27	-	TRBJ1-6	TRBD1	CASSLRTGGVSPLHF	TGTGCCAGCAGTCTGCGGACAGGAGGGGTTTCACCCCTCCACTTT
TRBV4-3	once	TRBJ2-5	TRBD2	CASSQGSGTRRGETQYF	TGCGCCAGCAGCCAAGGGAGCGGGACCCGGAGGGGAGAGACCCAGTACTTC
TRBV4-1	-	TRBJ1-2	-	CASSHASAGRYGYTF	TGCGCCAGCAGCCACGCCTCCGCGGGCAGGTATGGCTACACCTTC
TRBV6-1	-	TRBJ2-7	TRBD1	CASSEMGTGSYEQYF	TGTGCCAGCAGTGAAATGGGGACAGGGAGCTACGAGCAGTACTTC
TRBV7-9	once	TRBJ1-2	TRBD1	CASRYGTGSNYGYTF	TGTGCCAGCAGATATGGGACAGGGAGTAACTATGGCTACACCTTC
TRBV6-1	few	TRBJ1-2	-	CASSPQGFYGYTF	TGTGCCAGCAGTCCACAGGGCTTTTATGGCTACACCTTC
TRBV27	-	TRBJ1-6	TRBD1	CASSLVTGSRNSPLHF	TGTGCCAGCAGTTTGGTGACAGGGTCGCGCAATTCACCCCTCCACTTT
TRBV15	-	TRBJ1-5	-	CATSFEGANQPQHF	TGTGCCACCAGCTTTGAGGGCGCGAATCAGCCCCAGCATTTT
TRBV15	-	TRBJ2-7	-	CATSRDAAGSDYNEQYF	TGTGCCACCAGCAGAGATGCGGCGGGGAGTGATTATAACGAGCAGTACTTC
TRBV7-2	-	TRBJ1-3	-	CASSLGGQGGNTIYF	TGTGCCAGCAGCTTAGGGGGCCAGGGCGGAAACACCATATATTTT
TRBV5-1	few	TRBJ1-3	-	CASSQVGGTISGNTIYF	TGCGCCAGCAGCCAGGTTGGGGGGACGATCTCTGGAAACACCATATATTTT
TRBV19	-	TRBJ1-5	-	CASSIGTAGRQPQHF	TGTGCCAGTAGTATAGGTACGGCAGGTCGACAGCCCCAGCATTTT
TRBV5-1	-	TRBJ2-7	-	CASSDLASSYEQYF	TGCGCCAGCTCCGACTTGGCCTCCTCCTACGAGCAGTACTTC
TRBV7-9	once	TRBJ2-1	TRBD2	CASSATSGGASERQFF	TGTGCCAGCAGCGCTACTAGCGGGGGGGCTTCGGAACGGCAGTTCTTC
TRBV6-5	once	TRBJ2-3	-	CASTSPLNGDTQYF	TGTGCCAGCACCAGTCCCCTAAACGGGGATACGCAGTATTTT
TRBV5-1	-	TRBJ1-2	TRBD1	CASSLDRGDYGYTF	TGCGCCAGCAGCCTAGACAGGGGGGACTATGGCTACACCTTC
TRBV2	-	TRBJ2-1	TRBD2	CASSVSGRSYEQFF	TGTGCCAGCAGCGTTAGCGGGAGAAGCTATGAGCAGTTCTTC
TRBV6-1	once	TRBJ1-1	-	CASSEPKVSGRLGAFF	TGTGCCAGCAGTGAACCAAAAGTCTCAGGGCGTTTGGGGGCTTTCTTT
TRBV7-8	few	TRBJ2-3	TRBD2	CASSLGLAGPSSTDTQYF	TGTGCCAGCAGCTTAGGGCTAGCGGGACCTTCTAGCACAGATACGCAGTATTTT
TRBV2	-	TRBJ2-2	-	CASSAEGAATGELFF	TGTGCCAGCAGTGCTGAAGGGGCGGCCACCGGGGAGCTGTTTTTT
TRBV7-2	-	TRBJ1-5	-	CASSLASAGSSQPQHF	TGTGCCAGCAGCTTAGCGAGTGCGGGATCTAGTCAGCCCCAGCATTTT
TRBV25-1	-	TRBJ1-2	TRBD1	CASRETGVGGYTF	TGTGCCAGCAGGGAGACAGGGGTAGGAGGCTACACCTTC
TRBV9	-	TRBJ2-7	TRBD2	CASSVATSGVYEQYF	TGTGCCAGCAGCGTAGCCACTAGCGGGGTTTACGAGCAGTACTTC
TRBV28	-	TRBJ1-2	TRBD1	CASSWPTGGVLLSDGYTF	TGTGCCAGCAGTTGGCCCACAGGGGGCGTACTTCTCTCAGATGGCTACACCTTC
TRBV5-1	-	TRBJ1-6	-	CASSIPGGRNSPLHF	TGCGCCAGCAGCATACCGGGGGGACGGAACTCACCCCTCCACTTT
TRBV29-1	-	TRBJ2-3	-	CSVDKGNTLTDTQYF	TGCAGCGTTGATAAGGGGAACACCCTCACAGATACGCAGTATTTT
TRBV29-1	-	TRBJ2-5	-	CSVSTGEGETQYF	TGCAGCGTGTCGACAGGGGAGGGAGAGACCCAGTACTTC
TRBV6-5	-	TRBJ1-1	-	CASSGGVAEAFF	TGTGCCAGCAGTGGGGGGGTCGCTGAAGCTTTCTTT
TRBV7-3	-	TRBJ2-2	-	CASSLISHRTYTGELFF	TGTGCCAGCAGCTTAATCTCCCACAGGACATACACCGGGGAGCTGTTTTTT
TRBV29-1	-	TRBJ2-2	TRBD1	CSATRTGNTGELFF	TGCAGCGCTACCCGGACAGGGAACACCGGGGAGCTGTTTTTT
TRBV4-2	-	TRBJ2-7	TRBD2	CASSQEFTSGDYEQYF	TGTGCCAGCAGCCAAGAGTTCACTAGCGGAGACTACGAGCAGTACTTC
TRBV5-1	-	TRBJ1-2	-	CASSLNVEGSGSGYTF	TGCGCCAGCAGCTTAAATGTGGAGGGCTCCGGTAGTGGCTACACCTTC
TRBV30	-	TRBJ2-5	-	CAWSVLETQYF	TGTGCCTGGAGTGTACTCGAGACCCAGTACTTC
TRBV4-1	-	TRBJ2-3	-	CASSRTETSTDTQYF	TGCGCCAGCAGTCGGACAGAAACTAGCACAGATACGCAGTATTTT
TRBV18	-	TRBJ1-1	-	CASSPSDGQNTEAFF	TGTGCCAGCTCACCCTCAGACGGACAGAACACTGAAGCTTTCTTT
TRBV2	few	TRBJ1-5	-	CASSAEGFSNQPQHF	TGTGCCAGCAGTGCTGAGGGTTTTAGCAATCAGCCCCAGCATTTT
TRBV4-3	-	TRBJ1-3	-	CASSQDRPSGFSGNTIYF	TGCGCCAGCAGCCAAGATAGGCCATCAGGGTTCTCTGGAAACACCATATATTTT
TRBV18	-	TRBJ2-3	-	CASSPGTGFPSTDTQYF	TGTGCCAGCTCACCAGGAACAGGGTTCCCAAGCACAGATACGCAGTATTTT
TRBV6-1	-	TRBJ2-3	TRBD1	CASSEFGTGDTQYF	TGTGCCAGCAGTGAGTTTGGGACAGGGGATACGCAGTATTTT
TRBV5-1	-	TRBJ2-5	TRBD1	CASSSGQLQETQYF	TGCGCCAGCAGCTCGGGACAGTTACAAGAGACCCAGTACTTC
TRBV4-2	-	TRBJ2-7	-	CASSQDFSAYEQYF	TGTGCCAGCAGCCAAGATTTTTCGGCCTACGAGCAGTACTTC
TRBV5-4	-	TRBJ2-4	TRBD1	CASSSSGTGGWNIQYF	TGTGCCAGCAGCTCCTCCGGGACAGGGGGATGGAACATTCAGTACTTC